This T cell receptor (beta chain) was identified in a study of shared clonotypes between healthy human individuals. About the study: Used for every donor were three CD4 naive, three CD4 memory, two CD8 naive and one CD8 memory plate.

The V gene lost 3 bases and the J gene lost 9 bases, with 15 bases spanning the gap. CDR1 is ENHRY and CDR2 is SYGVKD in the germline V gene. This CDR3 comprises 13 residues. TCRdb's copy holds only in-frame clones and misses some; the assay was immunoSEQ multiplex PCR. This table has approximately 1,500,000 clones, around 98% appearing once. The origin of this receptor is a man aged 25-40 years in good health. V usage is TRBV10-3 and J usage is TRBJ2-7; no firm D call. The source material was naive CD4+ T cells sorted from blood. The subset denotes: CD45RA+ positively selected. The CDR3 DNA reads TGTGCCATCAGTGAAGGATCGAGTCCGGGGCAGTACTTC. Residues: CAISEGSSPGQYF.